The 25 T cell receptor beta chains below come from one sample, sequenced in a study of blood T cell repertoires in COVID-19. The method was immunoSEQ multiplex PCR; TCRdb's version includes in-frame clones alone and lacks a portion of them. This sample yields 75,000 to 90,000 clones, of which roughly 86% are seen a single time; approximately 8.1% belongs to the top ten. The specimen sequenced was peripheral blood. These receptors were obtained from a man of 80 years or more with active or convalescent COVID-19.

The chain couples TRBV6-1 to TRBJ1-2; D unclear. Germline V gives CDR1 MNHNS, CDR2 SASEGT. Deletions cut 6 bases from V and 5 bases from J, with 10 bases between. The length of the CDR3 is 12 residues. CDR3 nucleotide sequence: TGTGCCAGCAGGTTCTCCCTTTATGGCTACACCTTC. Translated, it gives CASRFSLYGYTF.

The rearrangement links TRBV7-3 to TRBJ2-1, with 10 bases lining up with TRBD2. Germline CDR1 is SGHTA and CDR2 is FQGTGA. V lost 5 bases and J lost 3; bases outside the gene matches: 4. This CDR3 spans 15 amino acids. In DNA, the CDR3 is TGTGCCAGCAGCCCGAGCGGGAGGGACTACAATGAGCAGTTCTTC. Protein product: CASSPSGRDYNEQFF.

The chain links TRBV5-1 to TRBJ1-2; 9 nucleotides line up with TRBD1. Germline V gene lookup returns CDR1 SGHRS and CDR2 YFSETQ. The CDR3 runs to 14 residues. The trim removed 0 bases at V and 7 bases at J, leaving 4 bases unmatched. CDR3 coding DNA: TGCGCCAGCAGCTTGGTGGGACAGGGTTTTGGCTACACCTTC. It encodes CASSLVGQGFGYTF.

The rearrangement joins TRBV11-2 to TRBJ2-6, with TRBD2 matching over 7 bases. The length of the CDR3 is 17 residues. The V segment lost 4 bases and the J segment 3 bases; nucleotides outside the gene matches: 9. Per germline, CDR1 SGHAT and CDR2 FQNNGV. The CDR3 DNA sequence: TGTGCCAGCAGCTCCGTGGGAGGGGCAGGTGGGGCCAACGTCCTGACTTTC. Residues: CASSSVGGAGGANVLTF. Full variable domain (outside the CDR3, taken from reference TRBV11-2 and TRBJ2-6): EAGVAQSPRYKIIEKRQSVAFWCNPISGHATLYWYQQILGQGPKLLIQFQNNGVVDDSQLPKDRFSAERLKGVDSTLKIQPAKLEDSAVYLCASSSVGGAGGANVLTFGAGSRLTVL.

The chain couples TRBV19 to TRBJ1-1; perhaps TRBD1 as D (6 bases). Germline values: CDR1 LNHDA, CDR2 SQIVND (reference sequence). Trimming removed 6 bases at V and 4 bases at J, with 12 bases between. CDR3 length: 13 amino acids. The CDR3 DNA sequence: TGTGCCAGTAGACAGGGTTATAGCACTGAAGCTTTCTTT. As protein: CASRQGYSTEAFF.

The CDR3 DNA reads TGTGCCAGCAGCTTGACCAAGGGGAACTATGGCTACACCTTC. It encodes CASSLTKGNYGYTF. This sequence joins TRBV5-4 and TRBJ1-2, with D possibly being TRBD1 (5 bases). V lost 1 base, J lost 2 bases, and 9 bases lay in between. This CDR3 comprises 14 residues. Germline V lookup: CDR1 SGHNT, CDR2 YYREEE (reference sequence).

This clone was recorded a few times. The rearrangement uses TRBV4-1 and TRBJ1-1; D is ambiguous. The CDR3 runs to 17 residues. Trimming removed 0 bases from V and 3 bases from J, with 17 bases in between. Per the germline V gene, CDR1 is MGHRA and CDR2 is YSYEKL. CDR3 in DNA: TGCGCCAGCAGCCAAGATATAACGGGGTATGAGGACACTGAAGCTTTCTTT. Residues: CASSQDITGYEDTEAFF.

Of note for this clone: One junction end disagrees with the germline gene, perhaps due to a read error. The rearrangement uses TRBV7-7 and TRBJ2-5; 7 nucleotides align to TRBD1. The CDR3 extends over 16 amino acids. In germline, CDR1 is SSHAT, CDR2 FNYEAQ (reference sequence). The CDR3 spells CASSPGTGAVRETQYF. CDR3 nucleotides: TGTGCTAGCAGCCCAGGAACAGGGGCGGTGAGAGAGACCCAGTACTTC. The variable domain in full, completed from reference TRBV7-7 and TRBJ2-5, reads GAGVSQSPRYKVTKRGQDVTLRCDPISSHATLYWYQQALGQGPEFLTYFNYEAQPDKSGLPSDRFSAERPEGSISTLTIQRTEQRDSAMYRCASSPGTGAVRETQYFGPGTRLLVL.

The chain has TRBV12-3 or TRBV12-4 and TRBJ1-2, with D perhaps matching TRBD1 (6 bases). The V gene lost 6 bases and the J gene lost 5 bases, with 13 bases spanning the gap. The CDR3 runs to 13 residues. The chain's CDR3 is CASSGTGIYGYTF. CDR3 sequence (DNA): TGTGCCAGCAGCGGTACAGGGATATATGGCTACACCTTC.

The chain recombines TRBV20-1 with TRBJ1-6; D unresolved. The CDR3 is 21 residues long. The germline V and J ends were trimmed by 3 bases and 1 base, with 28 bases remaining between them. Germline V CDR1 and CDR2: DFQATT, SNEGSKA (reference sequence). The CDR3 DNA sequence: TGCAGTGCTAGTATCCCGGGTCTGGGTTACGGAGGGAGATCCTATAATTCACCCCTCCACTTT. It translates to CSASIPGLGYGGRSYNSPLHF.

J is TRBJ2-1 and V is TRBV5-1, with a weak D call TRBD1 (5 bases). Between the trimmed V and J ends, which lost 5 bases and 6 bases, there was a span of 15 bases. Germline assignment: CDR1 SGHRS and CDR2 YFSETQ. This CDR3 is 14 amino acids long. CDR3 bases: TGCGCCAGCAGTAGTCAGGGTGGTCCCAATGAGCAGTTCTTC. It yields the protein CASSSQGGPNEQFF. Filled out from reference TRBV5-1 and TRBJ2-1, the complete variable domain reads KAGVTQTPRYLIKTRGQQVTLSCSPISGHRSVSWYQQTPGQGLQFLFEYFSETQRNKGNFPGRFSGRQFSNSRSEMNVSTLELGDSALYLCASSSQGGPNEQFFGPGTRLTVL.

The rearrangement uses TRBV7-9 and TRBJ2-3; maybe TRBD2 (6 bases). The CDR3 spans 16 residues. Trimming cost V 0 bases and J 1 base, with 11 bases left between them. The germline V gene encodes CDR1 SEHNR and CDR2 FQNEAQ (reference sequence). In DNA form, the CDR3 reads TGTGCCAGCAGCTTAGCGCAAGCGGGCGGCACAGATACGCAGTATTTT. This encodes CASSLAQAGGTDTQYF.

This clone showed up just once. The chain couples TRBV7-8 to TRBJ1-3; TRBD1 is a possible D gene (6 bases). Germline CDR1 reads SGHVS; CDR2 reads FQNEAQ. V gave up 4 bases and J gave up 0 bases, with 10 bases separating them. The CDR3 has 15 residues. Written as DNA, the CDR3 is TGTGCCAGCAGCTCGGACAGTAACTCTGGAAACACCATATATTTT. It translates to CASSSDSNSGNTIYF.

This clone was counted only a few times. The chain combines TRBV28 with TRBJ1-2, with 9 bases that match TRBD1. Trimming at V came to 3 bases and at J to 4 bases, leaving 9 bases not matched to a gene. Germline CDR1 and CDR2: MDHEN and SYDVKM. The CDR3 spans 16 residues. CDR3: CASSLDRGLIGYGYTF. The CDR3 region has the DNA TGTGCCAGCAGTTTGGACAGGGGATTGATCGGCTATGGCTACACCTTC.

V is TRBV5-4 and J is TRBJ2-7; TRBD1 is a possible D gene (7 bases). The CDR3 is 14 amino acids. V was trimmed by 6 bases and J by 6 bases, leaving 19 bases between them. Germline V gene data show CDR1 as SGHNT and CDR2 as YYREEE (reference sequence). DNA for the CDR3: TGTGCCAGCAAGGTAGACCAGGGGGGCGGCGAGCAGTACGTC. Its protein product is CASKVDQGGGEQYV.

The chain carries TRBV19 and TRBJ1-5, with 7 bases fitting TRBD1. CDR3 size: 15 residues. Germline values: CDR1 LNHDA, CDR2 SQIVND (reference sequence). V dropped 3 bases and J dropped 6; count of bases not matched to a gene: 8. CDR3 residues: CASSIREGGGQPQHF. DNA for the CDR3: TGTGCCAGTAGTATTAGGGAAGGGGGCGGTCAGCCCCAGCATTTT. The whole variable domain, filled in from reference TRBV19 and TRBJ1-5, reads DGGITQSPKYLFRKEGQNVTLSCEQNLNHDAMYWYRQDPGQGLRLIYYSQIVNDFQKGDIAEGYSVSREKKESFPLTVTSAQKNPTAFYLCASSIREGGGQPQHFGDGTRLSIL.

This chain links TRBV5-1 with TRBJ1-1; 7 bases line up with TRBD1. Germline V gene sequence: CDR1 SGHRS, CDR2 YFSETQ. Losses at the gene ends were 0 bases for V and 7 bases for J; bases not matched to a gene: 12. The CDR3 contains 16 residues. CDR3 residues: CASSLVGGAGSGEAFF. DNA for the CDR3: TGCGCCAGCAGCTTGGTAGGGGGCGCTGGGTCGGGTGAAGCTTTCTTT. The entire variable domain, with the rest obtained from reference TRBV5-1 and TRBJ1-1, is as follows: KAGVTQTPRYLIKTRGQQVTLSCSPISGHRSVSWYQQTPGQGLQFLFEYFSETQRNKGNFPGRFSGRQFSNSRSEMNVSTLELGDSALYLCASSLVGGAGSGEAFFGQGTRLTVV.

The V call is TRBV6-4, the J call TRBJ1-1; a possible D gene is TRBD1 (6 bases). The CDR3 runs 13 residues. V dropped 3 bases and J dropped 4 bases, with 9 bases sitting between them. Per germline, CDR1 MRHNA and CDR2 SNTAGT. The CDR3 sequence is CASSEGRGTEAFF. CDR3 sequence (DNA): TGTGCCAGCAGTGAGGGCAGGGGCACTGAAGCTTTCTTT.

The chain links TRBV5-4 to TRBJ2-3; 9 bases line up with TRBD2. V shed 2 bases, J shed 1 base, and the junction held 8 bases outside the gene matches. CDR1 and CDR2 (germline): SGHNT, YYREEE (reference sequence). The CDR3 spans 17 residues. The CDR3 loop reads CASSFRGGRAGTDTQYF. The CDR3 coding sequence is TGTGCCAGCAGCTTTAGGGGCGGGAGGGCCGGCACAGATACGCAGTATTTT.

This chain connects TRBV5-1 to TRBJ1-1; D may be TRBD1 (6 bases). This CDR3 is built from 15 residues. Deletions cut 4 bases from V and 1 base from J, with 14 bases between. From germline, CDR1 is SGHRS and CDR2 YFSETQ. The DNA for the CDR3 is TGCGCCAGCAGCCCCCAGGGAGGGGGGAACACTGAAGCTTTCTTT. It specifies CASSPQGGGNTEAFF.

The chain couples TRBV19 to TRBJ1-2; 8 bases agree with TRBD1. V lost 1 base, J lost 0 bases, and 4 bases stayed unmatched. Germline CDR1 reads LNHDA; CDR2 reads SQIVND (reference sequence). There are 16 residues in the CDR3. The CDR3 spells CASSIAGDRSNYGYTF. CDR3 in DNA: TGTGCCAGTAGTATAGCCGGGGACAGGTCTAACTATGGCTACACCTTC.

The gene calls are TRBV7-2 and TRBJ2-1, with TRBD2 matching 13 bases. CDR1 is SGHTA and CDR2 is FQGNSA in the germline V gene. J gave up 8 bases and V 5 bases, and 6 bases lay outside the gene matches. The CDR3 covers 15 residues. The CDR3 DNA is TGTGCCAGCAGCCTAGGACTAGCGGGGGTGTATGAGCAGTTCTTC. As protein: CASSLGLAGVYEQFF.

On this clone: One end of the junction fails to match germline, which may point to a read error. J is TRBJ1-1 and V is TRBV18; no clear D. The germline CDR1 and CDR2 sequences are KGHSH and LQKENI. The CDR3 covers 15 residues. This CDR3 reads CASSPPGNKNAEAFF. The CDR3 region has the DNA TGTGCCAGCTCACCTCCCGGGAACAAGAACGCTGAAGCTTTCTTT.

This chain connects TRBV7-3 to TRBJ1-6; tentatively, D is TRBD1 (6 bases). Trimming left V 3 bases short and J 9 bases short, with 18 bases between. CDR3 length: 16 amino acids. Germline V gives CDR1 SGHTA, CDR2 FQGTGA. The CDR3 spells CASSLGHWGQGSPLHF. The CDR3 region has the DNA TGTGCCAGCAGCTTGGGACACTGGGGGCAAGGTTCACCCCTCCACTTT.

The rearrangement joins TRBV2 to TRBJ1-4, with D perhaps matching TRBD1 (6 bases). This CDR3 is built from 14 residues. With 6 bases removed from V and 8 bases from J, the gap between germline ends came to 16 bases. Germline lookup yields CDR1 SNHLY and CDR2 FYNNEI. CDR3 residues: CASRRQETREKLFF. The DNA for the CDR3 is TGTGCCAGCAGGAGACAGGAAACCAGGGAAAAACTGTTTTTT.